The TCR beta chain under discussion was sequenced for a study of blood T cell repertoires in COVID-19. About the research overall: Sites in the United States, Italy and Spain provided acute and convalescent COVID-19 samples.

In the authors' workflow: Nucleated cell counts were estimated from reference gene primer amplification. Here immunoSEQ multiplex PCR was the method, and the copy in TCRdb shows in-frame clones only, minus some. The V and J calls and clone size are taken from that table; D and trimming were inferred from the DNA. The data hold 300,000 to 350,000 clones, with more than 85% observed a single time. This CDR3 has 14 residues. V gave up 0 bases and J gave up 6 bases, with 14 bases separating them. From germline, CDR1 is GTSNPN and CDR2 SVGIG (reference sequence). Participants' reported clinical history set cohort assignment. A case of COVID-19 had been met by exposed participants within 2 weeks before study entry.

The source material was PBMCs or T cells enriched from blood (not recorded which). The clonotype comes from a woman aged 25 to 39 who had been exposed to COVID-19. J is TRBJ1-2 and V is TRBV30; tentatively, D is TRBD1 (6 bases). CDR3 DNA sequence: TGTGCCTGGAGTGTCCGAACAGGGATGGATGGCTACACCTTC. Residues: CAWSVRTGMDGYTF.